This T cell receptor beta chain was captured in a study of beta chain features in type 1 diabetes (dated by TCRdb to 2017 to 2018). For context, the study as a whole: Patients and healthy donors did not differ in mean age, gender distribution, total cell number or subset yield. Regulatory and stem cell-like memory subsets were obtained from only 8 patients and about eight healthy donors, while naive and central memory subsets were obtained from all 28 donors. Across all samples, some 99 million sorted cells were examined, and cell number per subset correlated strongly with RNA yield. The study compared TCRB repertoires of sorted circulating CD4+ T cell subsets between recently diagnosed type 1 diabetes patients and matched healthy donors.

Counted from cysteine to phenylalanine, this CDR3 has 15 amino acids. CDR3 DNA only is kept here, 45 bases in frame from base 1. V is reduced by 0 bases and J by 8 bases, leaving a spacing of 15 bases between them. CDR1 SGHRS and CDR2 YFSETQ are derived from the germline V gene. The entire isolated RNA was reverse transcribed using the High Capacity cDNA Reverse Transcription Kit, and thus expressed TCRB transcripts were sequenced. Naive, central memory and regulatory T cell samples underwent deep immunoSEQ sequencing, averaging about 3.57 million total reads per sample. Sorted cells were lysed in RLT buffer, and RNA was extracted using DNase-treated RNeasy Micro or Mini kits according to cell number. Each cell subset was processed on its own to prevent cross-contamination, while patient and healthy donor samples were processed together. TCRB sequences were amplified from cDNA with the immunoSEQ multiplex PCR, producing 87-bp fragments spanning the CDR3 region. The amplicons were sequenced using the Illumina HiSeq platform. On the authors' methods: PCR bias was corrected computationally using synthetic template baselines, and reads within Hamming distance 2 were collapsed, with unmergeable singletons discarded. Reads were aligned to IMGT to assign V, D and J genes, CDR3 length, and insertions or deletions at six rearrangement sites. Within each subset, clonotype counts were normalized to the number of sorted cells before true diversity and Gini coefficients were calculated with the tcR R package. The overlap coefficient, calculated on TCRB nucleotide sequences, was used to quantify repertoire sharing. Out-of-frame TCRB sequences from naive cells were analyzed to stand in for the pre-selection repertoire. TCRdb retrieved this table from immuneACCESS and kept in-frame rearrangements only. Not all clones are present; in checked studies, unresolved V genes account for under half, and no reason is known for the remainder. That table furnishes V, J and clone size, whereas the DNA furnished D and trimming. The sample contains about 640,000 clones, under 15% of them found a single time. The top ten constitute approximately 0.11% of the sample.

This clone was seen more than once but under ten times. Which antigen it targets is not known. The input lacks base qualities; no much larger clone sits a single base away. Overall study results and their limits: Shorter templates might have been favored by PCR, but patient and control samples were amplified and corrected together, so both groups would have been affected equally by any skew. Naive, central memory and regulatory TCRB repertoires appeared more similar among patients than among healthy donors. At VDJ recombination sites, type 1 diabetes patients had fewer insertions and more deleted nucleotides, which implies abnormalities in thymic rearrangement. Because cDNA was sequenced instead of genomic DNA, activated cells with high expression could be over-represented, although the groups did not differ in activation or CD3 levels. Only small numbers of individuals were included in the HLA sub-analyses, which left unresolved whether HLA type had any influence on TCRB rearrangement. A moderate but significant shortening of TCRB CDR3 length was observed in type 1 diabetes patients in all four CD4+ subsets.

A single peripheral blood draw of approximately 100 mL on average was collected from each donor into heparinised tubes. A BD FACSAria II and a panel including CD45RO, CCR7, CD25, CD127, CD95 and CD27 were used to sort naive, central memory, regulatory and stem cell-like memory CD4+ T cells. Purity was above 95% for every sorted population. PBMCs were isolated right away by Lymphoprep density gradient centrifugation and were stained directly, without culture. Samples were stained and sorted in pairs, with one healthy donor and one patient per experiment, so that batch effects were minimized. Sequencing used naive CD4+ T cells from blood. Explained via the paper, the cell subset or site label denotes: true naive CD4+ T cells. This chain is built from TRBV5-1 and TRBJ2-1, with no confidently assigned D gene. The TCR was taken from a man younger than 40 with type 1 diabetes. This receptor has the CDR3 CASSLEGNPGHEQFF. The DNA sequence is as follows: TGCGCCAGCAGCTTGGAAGGGAACCCCGGCCATGAGCAGTTCTTC.